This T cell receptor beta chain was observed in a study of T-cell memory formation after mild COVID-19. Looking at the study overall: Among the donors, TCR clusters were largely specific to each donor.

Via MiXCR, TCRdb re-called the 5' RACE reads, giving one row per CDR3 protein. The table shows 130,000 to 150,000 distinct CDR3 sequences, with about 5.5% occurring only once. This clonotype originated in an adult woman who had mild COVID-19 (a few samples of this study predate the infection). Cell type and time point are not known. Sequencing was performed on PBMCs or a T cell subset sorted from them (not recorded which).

The CDR3 loop reads CASSLSHRGLQPQHF. The CDR3 bases are TGTGCCAGCAGCCTAAGTCACAGGGGGCTTCAGCCCCAGCATTTT. This chain links TRBV5-5 with TRBJ1-5, with TRBD1 identical over 9 bases. Germline-derived CDR1 and CDR2 are SGHKS and YYEKEE (reference sequence). This CDR3 contains 15 residues. After removal of 4 bases from V and 6 bases from J, the junction contained 8 bases not matched to a gene.